The source of this TCR beta chain is a study of OX40 agonist ivuxolimab in advanced cancers. The wider study: Clinicians treated patients with ivuxolimab, an agonistic anti-OX40 (CD134) antibody. Two cutaneous melanoma patients and one hepatocellular carcinoma patient, three in all, had partial responses.

The CDR3 is made up of 16 amino acids. Germline assignment: CDR1 SGDLS and CDR2 YYNGEE. The germline V and J ends were trimmed by 1 base and 0 bases, with 10 bases remaining between them. The assay was immunoSEQ multiplex PCR, and TCRdb's table has in-frame clones only and misses some. The table shows around 83,000 clones, with around 85% occurring only once. Study-level findings and limits: CD8+ T cells (on average) carried more expanded clones than CD4+ T cells. Both blood CD4+ and CD8+ T cells showed clonal growth by week 6 at 0.1 to 3.0 mg/kg.

Comment on this clone: What it recognizes is unknown.

The receptor comes from an adult with an advanced solid tumor such as melanoma, head and neck, liver or kidney cancer. V usage is TRBV9 and J usage is TRBJ2-2, with D unresolved. Sequences were derived from CD4+ or CD8+ T cells sorted from blood, sampled in a trial of the OX40 agonist ivuxolimab. The CDR3: CASSVHGPTNTGELFF. CDR3 coding DNA: TGTGCCAGCAGCGTACATGGACCTACGAACACCGGGGAGCTGTTTTTT.